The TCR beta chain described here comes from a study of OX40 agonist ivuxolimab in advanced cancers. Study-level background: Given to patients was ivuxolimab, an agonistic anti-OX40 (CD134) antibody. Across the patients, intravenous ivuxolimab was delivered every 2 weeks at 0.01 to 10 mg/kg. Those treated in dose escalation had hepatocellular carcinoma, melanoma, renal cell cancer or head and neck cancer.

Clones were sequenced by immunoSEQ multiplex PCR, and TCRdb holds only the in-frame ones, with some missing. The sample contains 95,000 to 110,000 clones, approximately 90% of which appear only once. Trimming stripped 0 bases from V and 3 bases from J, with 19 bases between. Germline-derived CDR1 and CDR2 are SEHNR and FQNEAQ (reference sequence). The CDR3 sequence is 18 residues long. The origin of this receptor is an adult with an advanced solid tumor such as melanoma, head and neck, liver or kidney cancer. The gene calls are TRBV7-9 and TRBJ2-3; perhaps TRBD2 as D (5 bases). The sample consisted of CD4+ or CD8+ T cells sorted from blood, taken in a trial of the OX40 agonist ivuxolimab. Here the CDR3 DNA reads TGTGCCAGCAGCTTAGCGCGAACTAGTAGAAATAGAACAGATACGCAGTATTTT. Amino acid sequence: CASSLARTSRNRTDTQYF.